This T cell receptor beta chain was sequenced for a study of cytomegalovirus exposure and HLA in healthy donors. Study observations and caveats: Cytomegalovirus status was reportedly diagnosed by the classifier with high sensitivity and specificity. According to a subsequent analysis, TCR clusters from the first cohort were inclined to appear together in the roughly 110 validation repertoires. The authors listed roughly 150 TCR beta chains as cytomegalovirus-associated. It was confirmed in vitro that a few of the CMV-associated chains were specific for CMV antigens.

Remarks on this clone: What it recognizes is unknown.

Germline trimming cut 2 bases from V and 8 bases from J; bases unmatched to any gene: 7. Germline V gene data show CDR1 as ENHRY and CDR2 as SYGVKD. This CDR3 spans 16 amino acids. Sequencing was performed with immunoSEQ multiplex PCR; in TCRdb, only in-frame clones are kept and a portion is missing. The repertoire consists of 150,000 to 200,000 clones, with roughly 84% occurring once and the leading ten covering roughly 7%. This receptor was taken from a young man in good health and CMV-seropositive. This chain joins TRBV10-3 and TRBJ2-2, with 11 bases matching TRBD2. The specimen sequenced was PBMCs. The CDR3 DNA reads as TGTGCCATCAGTGAGGTCACTAGCGGGAGCGCGGGGGAGCTGTTTTTT. It specifies CAISEVTSGSAGELFF.